Shown below are 27 T cell receptor beta chains from a single sample sequenced in a study of tumor and adjacent non-tumor tissue in lung cancer. The template was RNA from unsorted bulk tissue. The library came from three nested PCR rounds adapted from ARM-PCR protocols. TCRdb processed the multiplex PCR reads anew with MiXCR; each CDR3 protein has one entry. The table has under 250,000 distinct CDR3 sequences, 71% seen once. Material for sequencing was lung tumor tissue. The receptor set was obtained from a man aged 55-75 years with non-small cell lung cancer.

Concerning this clonotype itself: Mismatch with germline at one junction end may stem from a read error. V gene TRBV6-5 combines with J gene TRBJ1-2, with TRBD1 as a possible D gene (6 bases). This CDR3 contains 13 residues. The V gene's germline CDR1 is MNHEY and CDR2 SVGAGI. This CDR3 is CACSYSRGDGYTF. For the CDR3, the DNA is TGTGCCTGCAGTTACTCGAGGGGGGACGGCTACACTTTC.

Comments on this clonotype: Just one base apart from a much larger clone, this may be a read error. The V call is TRBV20-1, the J call TRBJ2-3; D ambiguous. Germline loops: CDR1 DFQATT, CDR2 SNEGSKA (reference sequence). This CDR3 has 11 amino acids. CDR3 sequence: CSVDSTNTQYF. CDR3 nucleotide sequence: TGCAGTGTTGATAGCACAAATACGCAGTATTTT.

The table lists this clonotype with a few counts. A much larger clone sits a single nucleotide away, making a read error possible. The rearrangement joins TRBV5-5 to TRBJ2-5; 11 bases align to TRBD1. Germline lookup yields CDR1 SGHKS and CDR2 YYEKEE (reference sequence). After removal of 4 bases from V and 5 bases from J, the junction contained 10 bases not matched to a gene. The CDR3 totals 16 residues. The CDR3 spells CASSQRTGGGQETQYF. For the CDR3, the DNA is TGTGCCAGCAGCCAGAGGACAGGGGGCGGACAGGAGACCCAGTACTTC.

As to this clonotype: An end of the junction differs from the germline gene, which may be a read error. This chain connects TRBV6-5 to TRBJ1-1; D gene uncertain. CDR1 is MNHEY, CDR2 SVGAGI, per germline. This CDR3 has 13 residues. For the CDR3, the DNA is TGTGGCAGCAATAGCATTTGTTCTCGGGAAGCTTTCTTT. This translates into CGSNSICSREAFF.

This clonotype turned up a few times. The V gene is TRBV11-2, the J gene TRBJ1-4; D ambiguous. The CDR3 runs 15 residues. Germline assignment: CDR1 SGHAT and CDR2 FQNNGV. V was pared by 0 bases and J by 3 bases, with 8 bases between. CDR3 residues: CASSLDEKPNEKLFF. In DNA form, the CDR3 reads TGTGCCAGCAGCTTAGATGAGAAGCCTAATGAAAAACTGTTTTTT. Complete variable domain (other parts from reference TRBV11-2 and TRBJ1-4): EAGVAQSPRYKIIEKRQSVAFWCNPISGHATLYWYQQILGQGPKLLIQFQNNGVVDDSQLPKDRFSAERLKGVDSTLKIQPAKLEDSAVYLCASSLDEKPNEKLFFGSGTQLSVL.

The chain employs TRBV4-3 and TRBJ1-1; TRBD1 matches 7 bases. The germline V gene has CDR1 LGHNA and CDR2 YSLEER. Trimming at V came to 0 bases and at J to 12 bases, leaving 13 bases not matched to a gene. The CDR3 has 15 amino acids. The DNA of the CDR3 is TGCGCCAGCAGCCAAGATGGGGGCAGGGGGACTGGGCCTTTCTTT. Translated: CASSQDGGRGTGPFF.

Concerning this clonotype: A much larger clone is a single base away; this may be a read error. The chain is built from TRBV11-3 and TRBJ2-5; TRBD2 matches at 8 bases. The germline CDR1 and CDR2 sequences are SGHNT and YENEEA. The CDR3 extends over 14 amino acids. The CDR3 region has the DNA TGTGCCAGCACCTTAGTTAGCGGGGCAGAGACCCAGTACTTC. Translating it yields CASTLVSGAETQYF.

The chain uses TRBV24-1 and TRBJ1-3; 7 bases agree with TRBD1. The CDR3 is made up of 15 amino acids. Germline lookup yields CDR1 KGHDR and CDR2 SFDVKD. The V gene end was trimmed by 4 bases and the J gene end by 4 bases; junction bases not matched to a gene: 6. The DNA of the CDR3 is TGTGCCACCAGTGACCGTCACAGGGGAGGAAACACCATATATTTT. It yields the protein CATSDRHRGGNTIYF.

As regards this clonotype: No conserved phenylalanine or tryptophan ends this CDR3, so it is likely a read error. The chain recombines TRBV5-1 with TRBJ1-5, with D possibly TRBD1 on 5 matching bases. The CDR3 is made up of 14 amino acids. Germline CDR1 and CDR2: SGHRS and YFSETQ. With 4 bases removed from V and 4 bases from J, the gap between germline ends came to 12 bases. DNA of the CDR3: TGCGCCAGCAGCCCCGGACACGAGAATCAGCCCCAGCATTTG. Amino acids: CASSPGHENQPQHL.

On this clonotype: Relative to the germline gene, one junction end is altered; a read error may explain this. This rearrangement joins TRBV20-1 to TRBJ2-7; TRBD2 agrees at 10 bases. The CDR3 covers 20 residues. The germline V gene has CDR1 DFQATT and CDR2 SNEGSKA (reference sequence). CDR3 sequence (DNA): TGCAGTGTTAGAGCCCATTTCGACCCATCTAGCGGGAGCTTGGCATACGAGCAGTACTTT. Translation gives CSVRAHFDPSSGSLAYEQYF.

Comment on this clonotype: One junction end disagrees with the germline gene, perhaps due to a read error. The chain employs TRBV29-1 and TRBJ2-3, with a possible D match to TRBD2 (5 bases). Germline CDR1 SQVTM, CDR2 ANQGSEA. CDR3 length: 13 residues. The CDR3 loop is CSVDPGNTDMQYF. The CDR3 DNA is TGCAGCGTTGATCCGGGGAACACAGATATGCAGTATTTT.

About this clonotype itself: One junction end disagrees with the germline gene, perhaps due to a read error. The J gene is TRBJ2-3, the V gene TRBV20-1, with D uncertain. Germline CDR1 reads DFQATT; CDR2 reads SNEGSKA (reference sequence). This CDR3 contains 14 residues. The CDR3 coding sequence is TGCAGTGCTAGAGATGTGATAGGCCCAGATAGGCAGTATTTT. Translation gives CSARDVIGPDRQYF.

Remarks on this clonotype: A much larger clone is a single base away; this may be a read error. V is TRBV29-1 and J is TRBJ2-5; D tentatively reads TRBD1 or TRBD2 (5 bases each). The CDR3 has 14 residues. Germline CDR1 is SQVTM and CDR2 is ANQGSEA. CDR3 DNA sequence: TGCGGCGTTCAGGGAGCGCTTCGGCAAGAGACCCAGTACTTC. Its translation is CGVQGALRQETQYF. The variable domain in full, with the rest retrieved from reference TRBV29-1 and TRBJ2-5, is SAVISQKPSRDICQRGTSLTIQCQVDSQVTMMFWYRQQPGQSLTLIATANQGSEATYESGFVIDKFPISRPNLTFSTLTVSNMSPEDSSIYLCGVQGALRQETQYFGPGTRLLVL.

This clonotype was seen once. Mismatch with germline at one junction end may stem from a read error. The rearrangement links TRBV11-2 to TRBJ1-6; D not certain. Germline V gene data show CDR1 as SGHAT and CDR2 as FQNNGV. This CDR3 region has 13 residues. The CDR3 nucleotides read TGTGCCAGCAGCTCCCATTCTAATTCACCCATCCACTTT. Translated: CASSSHSNSPIHF.

On this clonotype: The conserved phenylalanine or tryptophan normally closing the CDR3 is absent here, so this likely arose from a read error. The chain is built from TRBV4-3 and TRBJ2-5, with TRBD1 matching over 7 bases. The CDR3 length is 17 residues. Germline-derived CDR1 and CDR2 are LGHNA and YSLEER. This chain's CDR3 is CASSQAPGQRVLETQYL. The CDR3 coding sequence is TGTGCCAGCAGCCAAGCCCCGGGACAGAGGGTTTTAGAGACCCAGTACCTC.

As for this clonotype: Compared with germline, one end of the junction differs, possibly owing to a read error. The chain recombines TRBV20-1 with TRBJ1-2; 7 nucleotides match TRBD1. This CDR3 contains 13 residues. Germline V gives CDR1 DFQATT, CDR2 SNEGSKA (reference sequence). The CDR3 here is CSAMSRGSDGYTF. The DNA of the CDR3 is TGCAGTGCTATGTCCAGGGGGTCGGATGGTTACACCTTC.

As concerns this clonotype: With a much larger clone just one base away, this may be a read error. The rearrangement joins TRBV5-1 to TRBJ1-5; unclear D gene. CDR1 SGHRS and CDR2 YFSETQ come from the germline V gene. CDR3 length: 13 residues. Trimming removed 9 bases at V and 6 bases at J, with 16 bases between. CDR3 DNA sequence: TGCGCCACCTCGGAGGGCCTAGGTCAGCCCCAGCATTTT. Protein product: CATSEGLGQPQHF.

Comments on this clonotype: The junction shows a germline mismatch at one end, possibly a read error. J is TRBJ2-5 and V is TRBV29-1; D may be TRBD1 or TRBD2 (6 bases each). Per the germline V gene, CDR1 is SQVTM and CDR2 is ANQGSEA. This CDR3 region has 14 residues. This CDR3 is CSVEPPGEVEIQYF. The DNA of the CDR3 is TGCAGCGTTGAGCCTCCAGGGGAGGTCGAGATCCAGTACTTC.

The chain has TRBV11-3 and TRBJ2-5; D may be TRBD1 or TRBD2 (6 bases each). CDR1 is SGHNT and CDR2 is YENEEA in the germline V gene. Trimming took 6 bases from V and 6 from J, leaving 23 bases between them. The CDR3 covers 16 residues. The CDR3 sequence is CASSFPRLTGAKTQYF. CDR3 sequence (DNA): TGTGCCAGCAGTTTCCCAAGACTAACGGGGGCGAAGACCCAGTACTTC. The full variable domain, with the rest looked up from reference TRBV11-3 and TRBJ2-5, is EAGVVQSPRYKIIEKKQPVAFWCNPISGHNTLYWYLQNLGQGPELLIRYENEEAVDDSQLPKDRFSAERLKGVDSTLKIQPAELGDSAVYLCASSFPRLTGAKTQYFGPGTRLLVL.

About this clonotype: Relative to the germline gene, one junction end is altered; a read error may explain this. The chain links TRBV11-3 to TRBJ2-1, with D unclear. This CDR3 region has 15 residues. Germline CDR1 reads SGHNT; CDR2 reads YENEEA. CDR3 nucleotide sequence: TGTGCCAGCAGCTTACCCGTCAGCTCCTACGATGAGCAGTTTTTC. Protein product: CASSLPVSSYDEQFF.

The chain employs TRBV20-1 and TRBJ2-7; TRBD2 might be the D (5 bases). CDR1 DFQATT and CDR2 SNEGSKA come from the germline V gene (reference sequence). V gave up 4 bases and J gave up 12 bases, with 22 bases separating them. CDR3 size: 13 residues. CDR3 nucleotides: TGCAGTGCTAACTCTGTGACTCGGGGTGAGTGGTACTTC. Residues: CSANSVTRGEWYF.

Of note for this clonotype: This may arise from a read error, as a much more abundant clone is one base away. V is TRBV13 and J is TRBJ2-1; D remains unclear. The CDR3 is 9 residues long. From germline, CDR1 is PRHDT and CDR2 FYEKMQ (reference sequence). DNA for the CDR3: TGTGCCAGACCCAATGAGCAGCTCTTC. Amino acids: CARPNEQLF.

As regards this clonotype: Relative to the germline gene, one junction end is altered; a read error may explain this. This chain connects TRBV6-6 to TRBJ2-2, with 8 bases that match TRBD2. The CDR3 consists of 16 residues. CDR1 is MNHNY and CDR2 is SVGAGI in the germline V gene (reference sequence). This CDR3 reads CASSPAQGPGSGELFF. DNA for the CDR3: TGTGCCAGCAGCCCAGCCCAGGGGCCGGGTAGCGGGGAGCTATTTTTT.

This rearrangement joins TRBV4-1 to TRBJ2-1; D is perhaps TRBD2 (6 bases). Germline lookup yields CDR1 MGHRA and CDR2 YSYEKL. V lost 10 bases, J lost 4 bases, and 17 bases lay in between. The CDR3 has 14 amino acids. CDR3: CANNQPLAYNEQFF. The CDR3 DNA reads TGCGCCAACAACCAGCCCCTAGCGTACAATGAGCAGTTCTTC.

Comments on this clonotype: A much larger clonotype is one base distant, so this may be a read error. V is TRBV29-1 and J is TRBJ2-3, with D unclear. The CDR3 runs 13 residues. Per the germline V gene, CDR1 is SQVTM and CDR2 is ANQGSEA. CDR3 protein: CNVARVLGDTQYF. The CDR3, as DNA: TGCAACGTTGCTCGGGTTCTAGGAGATACGCAGTATTTT.

The chain has TRBV5-1 and TRBJ2-3; possible D gene TRBD1, 6 bases. Germline V gene sequence: CDR1 SGHRS, CDR2 YFSETQ. CDR3 length: 13 residues. The V end was cut by 5 bases, the J end by 4 bases, with 11 bases between. This CDR3 reads CASRDRSADTQYF. The CDR3 DNA follows: TGCGCCAGCAGAGACAGGTCGGCAGATACGCAGTATTTT.

This clonotype was picked up one time. A junction boundary mismatches the germline segment, possibly from a read error. The chain joins TRBV11-3 to TRBJ2-3, with TRBD2 identical over 7 bases. Germline V gene lookup returns CDR1 SGHNT and CDR2 YENEEA. CDR3 length: 17 residues. This chain's CDR3 is CANSPHRLAGLTDTQYF. The CDR3 DNA is TGTGCCAACAGCCCCCACCGACTAGCAGGACTCACAGATACGCAGTATTTT.